This TCR beta chain comes out of a study of cytomegalovirus exposure and HLA in healthy donors. Study information: Researchers previously reported finding fewer than 140 million unique TCR beta sequences from about 200 million T cells.

PCR involved 60 Vbeta and 13 Jbeta primers. Some clones are missing from TCRdb's copy, which holds only in-frame ones; the method was immunoSEQ multiplex PCR. The data show 150,000 or so clones, over 65% seen once. V was trimmed by 1 base and J by 5 bases, leaving 15 bases between them. Germline assignment: CDR1 SGHTA and CDR2 FQGNSA. This CDR3 is 15 amino acids long. Study-wide points: Trimming of TCR beta V- and J-genes showed a link, identified in a later analysis, to a missense DCLRE1C variant. Previous analysis showed most TCR beta V segments were productive about 87% or about 30% of the time. Testing in vitro showed a few CMV-associated chains specific for CMV antigens.

As concerns this clone: Its antigen is still unknown.

This chain connects TRBV7-2 to TRBJ2-7, with unresolved D. This clonotype was obtained from a man aged 18 to 29 in good health and CMV-seropositive. Specimen: PBMCs. The CDR3 loop reads CASSLVGSPAHEQYF. CDR3 DNA sequence: TGTGCCAGCAGCTTAGTCGGGTCCCCGGCCCACGAGCAGTACTTC.